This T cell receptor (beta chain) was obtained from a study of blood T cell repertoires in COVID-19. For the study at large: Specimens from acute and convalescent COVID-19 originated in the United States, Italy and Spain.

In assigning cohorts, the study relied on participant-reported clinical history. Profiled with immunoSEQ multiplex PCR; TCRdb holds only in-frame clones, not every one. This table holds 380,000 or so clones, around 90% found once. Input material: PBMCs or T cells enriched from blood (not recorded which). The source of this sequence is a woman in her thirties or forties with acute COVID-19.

CDR3 sequence: CASSYRGQGPDEQYF. CDR3 DNA sequence: TGTGCCAGCAGTTACAGGGGACAGGGCCCGGACGAGCAGTACTTC. The chain carries TRBV6-5 and TRBJ2-7, with 9 bases aligning to TRBD1. The CDR3 spans 15 residues. CDR1 MNHEY and CDR2 SVGAGI come from the germline V gene. V lost 2 bases to trimming and J lost 5 bases; unmatched junction nucleotides: 7.